A selection of T cell receptor beta chains follows, all from one sample in a study of blood T cells in healthy people across ages. TCRdb redid the calling of the 5' RACE reads with MiXCR, one entry per CDR3 protein. This sample yields about 830,000 distinct CDR3 sequences, of which 55% to 70% are seen a single time; about 20% belongs to the top ten. Sequencing was performed on blood. All receptors come from a man aged 25-45 years in good health. CDR3s include the opening cysteine and the closing phenylalanine or tryptophan. D genes are given only for firm matches. Rows give clone size only sometimes, using once, few, many, or a class for an expanded clone.

clone_size	v_call	j_call	d_call	cdr3_aa	cdr3_nt
-	TRBV5-1	TRBJ2-6	-	CASSLTGPGANVLTF	TGCGCCAGCAGCTTGACGGGGCCCGGGGCCAACGTCCTGACTTTC
few	TRBV25-1	TRBJ1-2	-	CASSENSYGYTF	TGTGCCAGCAGTGAAAACAGTTATGGCTACACCTTC
few	TRBV6-1	TRBJ2-7	-	CASSDYGLRHSYEQYF	TGTGCCAGCAGTGATTATGGCCTCCGCCACTCCTACGAGCAGTACTTC
-	TRBV24-1	TRBJ2-4	TRBD1	CATSEGQGKNIQYF	TGTGCCACCAGTGAGGGACAGGGGAAAAACATTCAGTACTTC
-	TRBV7-9	TRBJ2-7	-	CASSLRADEQYF	TGTGCCAGCAGTCTTCGCGCGGACGAGCAGTACTTC
-	TRBV29-1	TRBJ1-1	-	CSHARDVDTEAFF	TGCAGCCACGCACGTGACGTTGACACTGAAGCTTTCTTT
-	TRBV29-1	TRBJ2-7	TRBD2	CSATGTSGYEQYF	TGCAGCGCAACCGGGACTAGCGGTTACGAGCAGTACTTC
-	TRBV20-1	TRBJ2-1	TRBD2	CSAREPGTSGSREQFF	TGCAGTGCTAGAGAACCGGGGACTAGCGGGAGTCGCGAGCAGTTCTTC
-	TRBV29-1	TRBJ2-7	TRBD1	CSFSGTGVDEQYF	TGCAGCTTCTCCGGGACAGGGGTGGACGAGCAGTACTTC
-	TRBV7-2	TRBJ1-2	-	CASSLDWGTLGVGTF	TGTGCCAGCAGCTTAGATTGGGGGACCCTAGGGGTCGGCACCTTC
-	TRBV28	TRBJ2-3	-	CASSPPLGAGPGDTQYF	TGTGCCAGCAGCCCACCATTGGGAGCGGGCCCTGGTGATACGCAGTATTTT
few	TRBV7-2	TRBJ2-7	-	CASSRTRGTGTYEQYF	TGTGCCAGCAGCCGAACGCGAGGGACTGGCACCTACGAGCAGTACTTC
many	TRBV29-1	TRBJ1-1	-	CSVVTDTEAFF	TGCAGCGTTGTAACCGACACTGAAGCTTTCTTT
-	TRBV10-3	TRBJ2-1	TRBD2	CAISGAGVGNNEQFF	TGTGCCATCAGTGGGGCGGGAGTGGGGAACAATGAGCAGTTCTTC
-	TRBV29-1	TRBJ1-1	-	CSVDAPFSDTEAFF	TGCAGCGTTGATGCACCGTTTTCGGACACTGAAGCTTTCTTT
once	TRBV27	TRBJ1-6	-	CASSGSYNSPLHF	TGTGCCAGCAGCGGGTCTTATAATTCACCCCTCCACTTT
-	TRBV2	TRBJ2-7	TRBD1	CASSAKQGGHEQYF	TGTGCCAGCAGTGCTAAACAGGGGGGCCACGAGCAGTACTTC
-	TRBV27	TRBJ2-4	-	CASRSWALAKNVQYF	TGTGCCAGCAGGTCATGGGCCTTAGCCAAAAACGTTCAGTACTTC
-	TRBV4-3	TRBJ2-1	-	CASSHTQPGNEQFF	TGCGCCAGCAGCCATACCCAGCCCGGCAATGAGCAGTTCTTC
-	TRBV2	TRBJ1-2	-	CASSGRQAVVYGYTF	TGTGCCAGCAGTGGAAGACAGGCAGTTGTCTATGGCTACACCTTC
-	TRBV5-1	TRBJ1-4	TRBD1	CASSLQGNNEKLFF	TGCGCCAGCAGCTTACAGGGGAACAATGAAAAACTGTTTTTT
-	TRBV7-2	TRBJ2-5	-	CASSPDSCTPYF	TGTGCCAGCAGCCCGGACAGTTGTACCCCGTACTTC
few	TRBV11-1	TRBJ2-1	TRBD2	CASSITGTSGSQFF	TGTGCCAGCAGCATCACCGGGACTAGCGGGTCGCAGTTCTTC
-	TRBV20-1	TRBJ1-5	TRBD1	CSALRTGSQPQHF	TGCAGTGCCCTCAGGACAGGGTCTCAGCCCCAGCATTTT
-	TRBV6-1	TRBJ1-4	TRBD1	CASRLQGDEKLFF	TGTGCCAGCAGATTACAGGGGGATGAAAAACTGTTTTTT
many	TRBV29-1	TRBJ1-2	-	CSVLDPAGYGYTF	TGCAGCGTCCTCGACCCGGCGGGGTATGGCTACACCTTC
few	TRBV20-1	TRBJ2-3	TRBD2	CSARDLAGVSTDTQYF	TGCAGTGCTAGAGATCTTGCGGGAGTTAGCACAGATACGCAGTATTTT
-	TRBV29-1	TRBJ2-3	-	CSVEKGNTDTQYF	TGCAGCGTTGAAAAGGGTAATACAGATACGCAGTATTTT
-	TRBV20-1	TRBJ2-7	TRBD2	CSAFGLDGGSSYEQYF	TGCAGTGCTTTTGGACTAGATGGGGGTAGCTCCTACGAGCAGTACTTC
-	TRBV12-3/TRBV12-4	TRBJ2-3	TRBD2	CASASGGWRYF	TGTGCCAGCGCTTCGGGAGGGTGGCGGTATTTT
-	TRBV10-3	TRBJ2-3	-	CAVRDSASTDTQYF	TGTGCCGTACGTGACTCTGCTAGCACAGATACGCAGTATTTT
-	TRBV19	TRBJ1-2	-	CASSSGSSNYGYTF	TGTGCCAGTAGTTCTGGCAGTTCTAACTATGGCTACACCTTC
-	TRBV20-1	TRBJ2-6	-	CSASRGGANVLTF	TGCAGTGCTAGCCGGGGTGGGGCCAACGTCCTGACTTTC
few	TRBV4-3	TRBJ2-7	-	CASSQDDGALGEQYF	TGCGCCAGCAGCCAAGACGACGGAGCCCTCGGGGAGCAGTACTTC
-	TRBV6-6	TRBJ2-4	-	CASSYGGAAKNIQYF	TGTGCCAGCAGTTACGGCGGGGCGGCCAAAAACATTCAGTACTTC
few	TRBV6-2/TRBV6-3	TRBJ2-1	-	CAIREGNGPHNEQFF	TGTGCCATTCGAGAGGGGAATGGGCCCCACAATGAGCAGTTCTTC
few	TRBV7-2	TRBJ2-3	TRBD2	CASSLDSGRDTQYF	TGTGCCAGCAGCTTAGATAGCGGGAGGGATACGCAGTATTTT
-	TRBV19	TRBJ2-7	-	CASRAPGNLRHEQYF	TGTGCCAGTAGGGCCCCCGGGAATCTCAGGCACGAGCAGTACTTC
once	TRBV2	TRBJ2-2	TRBD1	CASSGTGRTGELFF	TGTGCCAGCAGCGGGACAGGGCGAACCGGGGAGCTGTTTTTT
-	TRBV2	TRBJ2-5	-	CASKTEETQYF	TGTGCCAGCAAGACAGAGGAGACCCAGTACTTC
-	TRBV18	TRBJ2-7	TRBD1	CASSPGTGFEQYF	TGTGCCAGCTCTCCCGGGACAGGGTTCGAGCAGTACTTC
-	TRBV6-1	TRBJ1-2	-	CASSPMRDPISHYGYTF	TGTGCCAGCAGTCCGATGAGGGACCCCATATCTCACTATGGCTACACCTTC
-	TRBV4-2	TRBJ2-1	-	CASSQDGFDDFTYNEQFF	TGTGCCAGCAGCCAAGATGGATTTGACGACTTTACCTACAATGAGCAGTTCTTC
few	TRBV2	TRBJ1-2	TRBD1	CASLLRRTGTNYGYTF	TGTGCCAGCCTCCTCAGAAGGACAGGGACTAACTATGGCTACACCTTC
-	TRBV20-1	TRBJ1-2	-	CSARETLERSGYTF	TGCAGTGCTAGAGAGACCTTGGAGAGGTCTGGCTACACCTTC
few	TRBV29-1	TRBJ2-6	-	CSVTVSGANVLTF	TGCAGCGTAACGGTCTCTGGGGCCAACGTCCTGACTTTC
-	TRBV12-3/TRBV12-4	TRBJ1-2	TRBD1	CASSRTVAGQGDGYTF	TGTGCCAGCAGTCGGACTGTAGCGGGACAGGGGGACGGCTACACCTTC
-	TRBV30	TRBJ2-7	TRBD1	CAWSVATGDEQYF	TGTGCCTGGAGTGTAGCAACAGGGGACGAGCAGTACTTC
few	TRBV7-2	TRBJ2-1	-	CASSLVGYNEQFF	TGTGCCAGCAGCTTAGTAGGGTACAATGAGCAGTTCTTC
-	TRBV7-9	TRBJ2-5	-	CASSLEEGLQETQYF	TGTGCCAGCAGCTTAGAGGAGGGCCTCCAAGAGACCCAGTACTTC
-	TRBV4-2	TRBJ2-5	-	CASSQDHGQGPAETQYF	TGTGCCAGCAGCCAAGACCATGGGCAGGGGCCGGCAGAGACCCAGTACTTC
-	TRBV29-1	TRBJ1-2	TRBD1	CSVAGAGGSYGYTF	TGCAGCGTTGCCGGGGCAGGGGGGAGCTATGGCTACACCTTC
few	TRBV7-2	TRBJ1-6	TRBD1	CASSLNRGNSPLHF	TGTGCCAGCAGCCTGAACAGGGGCAATTCACCCCTCCACTTT
few	TRBV20-1	TRBJ2-1	-	CSASDDNEQFF	TGCAGTGCTAGTGATGACAATGAGCAGTTCTTC